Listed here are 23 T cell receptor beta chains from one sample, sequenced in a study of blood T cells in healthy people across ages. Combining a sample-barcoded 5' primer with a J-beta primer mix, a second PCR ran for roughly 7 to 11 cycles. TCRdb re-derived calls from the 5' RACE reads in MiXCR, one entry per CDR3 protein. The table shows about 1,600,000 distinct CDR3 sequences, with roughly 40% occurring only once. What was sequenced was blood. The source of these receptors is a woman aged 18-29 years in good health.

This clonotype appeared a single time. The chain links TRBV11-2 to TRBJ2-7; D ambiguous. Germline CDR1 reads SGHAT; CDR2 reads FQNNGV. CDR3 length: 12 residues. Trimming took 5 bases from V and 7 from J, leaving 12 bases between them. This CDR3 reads CASSPQAEEQYF. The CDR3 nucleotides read TGTGCCAGCAGCCCCCAGGCTGAGGAGCAGTACTTC.

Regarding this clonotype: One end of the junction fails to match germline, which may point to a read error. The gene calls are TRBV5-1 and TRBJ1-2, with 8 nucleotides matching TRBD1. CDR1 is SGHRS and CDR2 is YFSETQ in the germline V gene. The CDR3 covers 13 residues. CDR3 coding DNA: TGCGCCAGCAGCTTGGACAGGGGGGTCGAGCAGTGCTTC. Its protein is CASSLDRGVEQCF. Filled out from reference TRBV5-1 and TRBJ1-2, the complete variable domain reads KAGVTQTPRYLIKTRGQQVTLSCSPISGHRSVSWYQQTPGQGLQFLFEYFSETQRNKGNFPGRFSGRQFSNSRSEMNVSTLELGDSALYLCASSLDRGVEQCFGSGTRLTVV.

The CDR3 loop is CASSLSNSGRAQYF. The CDR3, as DNA: TGTGCCAGCAGCTTGTCTAATAGCGGGAGAGCGCAGTATTTT. The V gene is TRBV11-3, the J gene TRBJ2-3; TRBD2 agrees at 9 bases. CDR3 length: 14 amino acids. The junction had 8 bases not matched to a gene; V was cut back by 3 bases and J by 10 bases. The germline V gene has CDR1 SGHNT and CDR2 YENEEA.

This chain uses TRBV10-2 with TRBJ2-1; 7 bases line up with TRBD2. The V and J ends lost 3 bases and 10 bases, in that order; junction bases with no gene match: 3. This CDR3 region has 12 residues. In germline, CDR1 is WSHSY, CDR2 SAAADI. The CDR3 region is CASSDWGGEQFF. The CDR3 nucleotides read TGCGCCAGCAGTGATTGGGGAGGGGAGCAGTTCTTC.

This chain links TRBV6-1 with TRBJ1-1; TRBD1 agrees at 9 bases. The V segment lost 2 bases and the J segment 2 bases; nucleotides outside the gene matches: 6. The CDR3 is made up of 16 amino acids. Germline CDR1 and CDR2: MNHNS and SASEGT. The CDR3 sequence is CASSEYGTGLNTEAFF. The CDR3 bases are TGTGCCAGCAGTGAATATGGGACAGGGCTTAACACTGAAGCTTTCTTT.

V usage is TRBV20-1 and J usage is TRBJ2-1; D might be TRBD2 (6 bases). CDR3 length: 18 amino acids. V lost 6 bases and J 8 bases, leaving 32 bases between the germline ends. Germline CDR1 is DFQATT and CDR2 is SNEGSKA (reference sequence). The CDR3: CSALVLGGVLPLMDEQFF. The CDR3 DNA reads TGCAGTGCCCTCGTTTTGGGGGGAGTACTCCCTTTAATGGATGAGCAGTTCTTC.

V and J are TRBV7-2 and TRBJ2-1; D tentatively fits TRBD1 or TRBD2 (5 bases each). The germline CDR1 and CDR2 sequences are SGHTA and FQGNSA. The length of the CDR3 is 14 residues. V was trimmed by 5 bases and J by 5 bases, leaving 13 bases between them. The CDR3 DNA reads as TGTGCCAGCAGCGGCCTGGGACGGAACAATGAGCAGTTCTTC. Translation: CASSGLGRNNEQFF.

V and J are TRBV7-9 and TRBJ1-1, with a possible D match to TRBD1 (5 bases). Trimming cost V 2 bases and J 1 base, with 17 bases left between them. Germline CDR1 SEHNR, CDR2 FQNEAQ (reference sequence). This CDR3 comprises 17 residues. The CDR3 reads CASSLSSGMSQNTEAFF. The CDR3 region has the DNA TGTGCCAGCAGCTTATCGTCAGGGATGAGCCAGAACACTGAAGCTTTCTTT.

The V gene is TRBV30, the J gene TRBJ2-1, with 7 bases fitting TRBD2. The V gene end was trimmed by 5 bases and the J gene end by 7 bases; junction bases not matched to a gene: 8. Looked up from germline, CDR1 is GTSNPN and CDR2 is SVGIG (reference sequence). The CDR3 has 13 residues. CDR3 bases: TGTGCCTGGTCACGGACTAGTATGAATGAGCAGTTCTTC. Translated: CAWSRTSMNEQFF. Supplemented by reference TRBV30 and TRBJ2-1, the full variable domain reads SQTIHQWPATLVQPVGSPLSLECTVEGTSNPNLYWYRQAAGRGLQLLFYSVGIGQISSEVPQNLSASRPQDRQFILSSKKLLLSDSGFYLCAWSRTSMNEQFFGPGTRLTVL.

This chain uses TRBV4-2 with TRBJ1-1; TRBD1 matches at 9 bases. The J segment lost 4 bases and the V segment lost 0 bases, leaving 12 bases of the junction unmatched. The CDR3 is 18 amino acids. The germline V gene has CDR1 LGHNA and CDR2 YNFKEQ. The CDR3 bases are TGTGCCAGCAGCCAAGAGGTGGGACAGGGAGTCCGGGCCACTGAAGCTTTCTTT. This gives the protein CASSQEVGQGVRATEAFF.

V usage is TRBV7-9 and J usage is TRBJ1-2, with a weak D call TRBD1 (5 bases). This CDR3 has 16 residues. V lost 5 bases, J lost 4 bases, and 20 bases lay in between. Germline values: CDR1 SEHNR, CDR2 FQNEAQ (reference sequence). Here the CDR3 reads CASSLGGREALYGYTF. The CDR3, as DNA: TGTGCCAGCAGCCTAGGTGGCAGGGAAGCACTCTATGGCTACACCTTC. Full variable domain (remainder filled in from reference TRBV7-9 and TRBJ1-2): DTGVSQNPRHKITKRGQNVTFRCDPISEHNRLYWYRQTLGQGPEFLTYFQNEAQLEKSRLLSDRFSAERPKGSFSTLEIQRTEQGDSAMYLCASSLGGREALYGYTFGSGTRLTVV.

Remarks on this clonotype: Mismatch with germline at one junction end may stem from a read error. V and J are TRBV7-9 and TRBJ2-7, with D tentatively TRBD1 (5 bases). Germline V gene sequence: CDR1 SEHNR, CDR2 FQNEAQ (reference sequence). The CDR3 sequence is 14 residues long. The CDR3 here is CASSFRAGHYEQYF. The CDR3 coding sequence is TGTGCCAGCAGCTTCAGGGCAGGTCACTACGAGCAGTATTTC.

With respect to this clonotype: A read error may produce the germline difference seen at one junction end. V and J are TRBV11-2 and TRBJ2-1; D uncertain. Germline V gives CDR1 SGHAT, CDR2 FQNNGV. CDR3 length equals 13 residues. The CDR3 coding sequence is TGTGTCAGCAGCTTATCCCAATACATGGCAAAGTTCTTC. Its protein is CVSSLSQYMAKFF.

The CDR3 loop reads CASSPLAGGPFQEQYF. The CDR3 region has the DNA TGTGCCAGCAGTCCCCTGGCGGGAGGGCCTTTTCAGGAGCAGTACTTC. This chain connects TRBV27 to TRBJ2-5; TRBD2 matches at 9 bases. The CDR3 sequence is 16 residues long. With 5 bases clipped from V and 11 bases from J, the junction kept 18 bases outside the gene matches. Germline values: CDR1 MNHEY, CDR2 SMNVEV (reference sequence).

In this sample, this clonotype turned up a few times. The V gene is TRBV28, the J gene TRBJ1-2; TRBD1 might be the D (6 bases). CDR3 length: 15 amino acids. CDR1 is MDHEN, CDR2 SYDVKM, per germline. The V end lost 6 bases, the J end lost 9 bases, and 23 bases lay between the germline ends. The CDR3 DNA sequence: TGTGCCAGCAGAATGAACTTCGGGACAAAAAGGCGCTACACCTTC. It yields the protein CASRMNFGTKRRYTF.

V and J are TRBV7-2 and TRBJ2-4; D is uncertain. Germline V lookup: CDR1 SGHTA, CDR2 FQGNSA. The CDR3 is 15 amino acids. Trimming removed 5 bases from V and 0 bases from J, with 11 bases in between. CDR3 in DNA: TGTGCCAGCAGCCCACGTAGTGTAGCCAAAAACATTCAGTACTTC. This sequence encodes CASSPRSVAKNIQYF.

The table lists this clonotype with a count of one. The CDR3 nucleotides read TGCGCCAGCAGCCAAGAAGGTACGGGGGCCACCGGGGAGCTGTTTTTT. It yields the protein CASSQEGTGATGELFF. The chain employs TRBV4-1 and TRBJ2-2, with D perhaps TRBD1 or TRBD2 (6 bases each). CDR1 and CDR2 from the germline V gene are MGHRA and YSYEKL. The CDR3 extends over 16 amino acids. V lost 0 bases and J 4 bases, leaving 12 bases between the germline ends.

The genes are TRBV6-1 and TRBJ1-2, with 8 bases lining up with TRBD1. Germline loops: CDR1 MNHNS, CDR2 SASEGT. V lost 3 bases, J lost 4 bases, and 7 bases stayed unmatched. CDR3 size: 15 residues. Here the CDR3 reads CASSEEPGGVYGYTF. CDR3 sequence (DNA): TGTGCCAGCAGTGAGGAGCCAGGGGGCGTCTATGGCTACACCTTC.

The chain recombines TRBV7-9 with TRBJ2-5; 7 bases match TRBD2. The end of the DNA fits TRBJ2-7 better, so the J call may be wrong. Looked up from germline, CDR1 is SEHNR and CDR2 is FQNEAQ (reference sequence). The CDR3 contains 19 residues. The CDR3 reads CASSFPEERGITTNYEQYF. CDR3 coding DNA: TGTGCCAGCAGCTTTCCCGAGGAGCGGGGAATTACTACAAACTACGAGCAGTACTTC.

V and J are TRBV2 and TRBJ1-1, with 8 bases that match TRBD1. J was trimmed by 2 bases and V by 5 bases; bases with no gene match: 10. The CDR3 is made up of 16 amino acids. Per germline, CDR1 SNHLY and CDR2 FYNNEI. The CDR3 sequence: CASSKGATGGNTEAFF. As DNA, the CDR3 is TGTGCCAGCAGTAAGGGTGCAACAGGGGGTAACACTGAAGCTTTCTTT.

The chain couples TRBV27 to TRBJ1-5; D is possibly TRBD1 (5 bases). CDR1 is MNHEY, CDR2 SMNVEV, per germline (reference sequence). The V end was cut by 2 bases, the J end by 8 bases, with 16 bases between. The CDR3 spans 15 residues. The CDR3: CASSLDPGGLEPQHF. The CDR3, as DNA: TGTGCCAGCAGTTTAGATCCGGGGGGTCTGGAGCCCCAGCATTTT.

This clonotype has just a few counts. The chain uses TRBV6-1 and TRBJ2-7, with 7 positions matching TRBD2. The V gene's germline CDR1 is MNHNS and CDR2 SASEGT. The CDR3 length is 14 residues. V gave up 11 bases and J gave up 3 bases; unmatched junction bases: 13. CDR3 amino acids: CAGPRGGRNYEQYF. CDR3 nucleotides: TGTGCCGGACCTAGAGGCGGGAGAAACTACGAGCAGTACTTC.

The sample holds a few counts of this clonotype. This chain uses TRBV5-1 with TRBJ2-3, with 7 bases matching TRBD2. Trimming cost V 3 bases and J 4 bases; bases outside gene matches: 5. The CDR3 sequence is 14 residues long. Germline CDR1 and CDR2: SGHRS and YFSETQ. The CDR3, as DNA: TGCGCCAGCAGCTACGGACTAGACGCAGATACGCAGTATTTT. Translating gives CASSYGLDADTQYF.